This T cell receptor (beta chain) was sequenced in a study of blood T cells in healthy people across ages (dated by TCRdb to the mid-2010s). In the study overall: In model experiments, roughly one uniquely barcoded TCR beta cDNA molecule per two T cells was captured by template switching. Using deep sequencing normalized with unique cDNA molecular identifiers, the study measured how TCR beta repertoire diversity changes with age. Donors were grouped into four age groups: young (average 16 years), middle-aged (over 35), aged (roughly 62) and long-lived (around 80). To avoid experimental bias, donors of different ages were randomly spread across the sequencing lanes. Using the same blood draw, the study looked at two additional independent replicas of 1 million unique cDNA reads for two donors, one aged 18 to 29 and the other aged 80 or older.

General conclusions and limits of the study: Observed TCR beta diversity per million T cells fell roughly linearly with age, and a significant reduction was already apparent by age around 40. Estimates of total diversity from one million sequenced T cells were regarded as lower bounds and underestimates. Conclusive comparison of naive and antigen-experienced compartments was prevented by the profiling of bulk unsorted PBMCs. The percentage of naive T cells measured by flow cytometry correlated strongly with observed TCR beta diversity. The CMV infection status of donors was not known, potentially confounding age-related changes in expanded clonotypes. Compared with the aged group, the long-lived group had more naive CD4+ T cells, fewer expanded clones and increased TCR diversity, suggesting age selection.

CDR1 and CDR2 (DFQATT, SNEGSKA) derive from the germline V gene (reference sequence). The CDR3, from cysteine to phenylalanine, totals 13 residues. Only the CDR3 part of the read is kept: 39 bases, read in frame from the first base. V drops 0 bases and J drops 0 bases, leaving 5 bases in between. The donors were some 36 Caucasian individuals from Russia, aged roughly 6 to 100 years, who were systemically healthy. Each donor gave about 10 milliliters of peripheral blood, drawn into EDTA-treated Vacutainer tubes. PBMCs were isolated by Ficoll-Paque density-gradient centrifugation, with at least 6 million obtained per sample. Total RNA, at least 6 micrograms per sample, was extracted from PBMCs with Trizol reagent. For every donor, flow cytometry on a PBMC aliquot measured the percentage of naive CD45RAhigh/CD27high T cells. In this sample, this clonotype turned up a few times. Its cognate antigen has yet to be identified. Base-call qualities are not available, and no considerably larger clone is one nucleotide away.

The method behind the library was 5' RACE. Reads for this sample came from an Illumina HiSeq 2500. A second PCR of roughly 7 to 11 cycles was performed with a sample-barcoded 5' primer and a J-beta primer mix. Each TCR beta cDNA molecule received a unique molecular identifier from a template-switch 5' adaptor carrying 12 random nucleotides. At least 2.5 million CDR3-containing paired-end reads were obtained from each sample. First-strand cDNA was synthesized from all RNA with the Mint cDNA synthesis kit, primed by a TRBC-specific oligonucleotide. Following uracil-DNA glycosylase treatment, all cDNA underwent a first 18-cycle PCR with the universal primers M1SS and BC2_uni_R. Concerning the study's data processing: For normalization, 1 million high-quality reads, each with a distinct molecular identifier, were randomly selected from each sample. Reads sharing molecular identifiers were discarded rather than binned into consensus sequences. MiTCR, set to a Q25 quality threshold and the strictest error-elimination algorithm, was used for CDR3 identification, clonotype clustering and error correction. A nonparametric unseen species model with Euler transformation was used to estimate lower-bound total TCR beta diversity. TCRdb handled the public reads itself, with Q25 trimming in fastp and clone calling in MiXCR, and kept productive beta chains. All rows with the same CDR3 protein become a single entry with the most common DNA and genes. TCRdb's processing, not the authors' own work, is the source of the V and J calls. The sample data list some 800,000 distinct CDR3 sequences, and under 45% of these were observed just once. The top ten clones comprise about a fifth of the sample.

The sequence was obtained from a man aged 60 to 69 in good health. In this chain, TRBV20-1 is recombined with TRBJ1-2; the D gene identity is not certain. Sequencing used blood. The DNA sequence reads TGCAGTGCTAGAGAACAGCCTAACTATGGCTACACCTTC. The resulting protein is CSAREQPNYGYTF.